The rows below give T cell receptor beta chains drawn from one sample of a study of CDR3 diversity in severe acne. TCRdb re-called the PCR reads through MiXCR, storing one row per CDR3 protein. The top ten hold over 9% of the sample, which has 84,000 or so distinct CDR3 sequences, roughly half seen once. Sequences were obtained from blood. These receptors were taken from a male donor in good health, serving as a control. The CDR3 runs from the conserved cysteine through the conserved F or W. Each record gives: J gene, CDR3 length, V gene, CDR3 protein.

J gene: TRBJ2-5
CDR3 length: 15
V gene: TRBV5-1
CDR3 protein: CASSLESGRDNEQYF

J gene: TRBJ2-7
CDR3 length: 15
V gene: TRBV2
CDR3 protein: CASSLSSGNFYEQYF

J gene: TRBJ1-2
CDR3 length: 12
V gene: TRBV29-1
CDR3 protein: CSVVIPPYGYTF

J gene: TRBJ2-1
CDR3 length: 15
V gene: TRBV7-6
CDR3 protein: CASGLPYGSYNEQFF

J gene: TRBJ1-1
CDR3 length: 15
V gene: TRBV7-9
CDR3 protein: CASSQSMSPGTEAFF

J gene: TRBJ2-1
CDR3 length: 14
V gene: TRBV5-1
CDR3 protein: CASSLVVGIGEQFF

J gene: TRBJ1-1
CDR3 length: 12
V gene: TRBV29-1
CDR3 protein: CSASDRNTEAFF

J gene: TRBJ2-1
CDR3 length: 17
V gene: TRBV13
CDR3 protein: CASTFQGVGRSYNEQFF

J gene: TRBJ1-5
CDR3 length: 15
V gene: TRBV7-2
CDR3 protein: CASSQQRGLGQPQHF

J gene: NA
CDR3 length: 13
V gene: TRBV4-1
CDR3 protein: CASSQDYHDEQFF

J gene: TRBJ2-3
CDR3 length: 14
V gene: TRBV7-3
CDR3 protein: CASSSQGAADTQYF

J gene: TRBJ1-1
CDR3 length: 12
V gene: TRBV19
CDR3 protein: CASIRSSTEAFF

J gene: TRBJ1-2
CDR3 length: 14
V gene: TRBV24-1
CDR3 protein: CATSDHTENYGYTF

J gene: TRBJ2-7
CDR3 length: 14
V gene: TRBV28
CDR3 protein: CASRLGVGTYEQYF

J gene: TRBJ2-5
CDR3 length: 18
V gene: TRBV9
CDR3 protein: CASSVGLAGDHTGETQYF

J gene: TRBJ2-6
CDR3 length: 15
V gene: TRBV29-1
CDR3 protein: CSVGVRSSGANVLTF

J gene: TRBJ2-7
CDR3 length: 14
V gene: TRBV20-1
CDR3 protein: CSASGTGFSYEQYF

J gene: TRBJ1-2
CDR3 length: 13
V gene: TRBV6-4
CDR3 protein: CASKGWQGGGYTF

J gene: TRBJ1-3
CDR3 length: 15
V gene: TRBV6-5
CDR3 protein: CASSSFGQGGNTIYF

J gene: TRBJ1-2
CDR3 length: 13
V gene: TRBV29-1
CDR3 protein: CSVEDLEVYGYTF

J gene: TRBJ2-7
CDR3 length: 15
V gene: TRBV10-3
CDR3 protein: CAISDRDRLNYEQYF

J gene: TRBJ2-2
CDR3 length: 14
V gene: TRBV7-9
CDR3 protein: CASSSHPDTGELFF

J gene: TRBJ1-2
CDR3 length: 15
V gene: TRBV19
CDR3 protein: CASRDGTELLYGYTF

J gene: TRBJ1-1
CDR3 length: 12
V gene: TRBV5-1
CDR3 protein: CASSRTGEEAFF

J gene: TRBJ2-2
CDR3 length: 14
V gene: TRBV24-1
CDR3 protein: CATSDLLSTGELFF

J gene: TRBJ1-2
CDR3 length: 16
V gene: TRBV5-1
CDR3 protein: CASSLGSVTTNYGYTF

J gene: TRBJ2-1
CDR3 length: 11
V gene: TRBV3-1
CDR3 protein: CASSQEDEQFF

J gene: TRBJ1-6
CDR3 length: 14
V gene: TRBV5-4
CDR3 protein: CASRRDSENSPLHF

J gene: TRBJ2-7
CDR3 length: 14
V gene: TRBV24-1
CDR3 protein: CATSDPGQAYEQYF

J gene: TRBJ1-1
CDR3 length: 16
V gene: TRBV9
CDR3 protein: CASSPQAGQGNTEAFF

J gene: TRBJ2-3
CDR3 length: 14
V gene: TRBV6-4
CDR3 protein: CASSDSGGGDTQYF

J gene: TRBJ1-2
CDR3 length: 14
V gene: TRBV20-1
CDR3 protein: CSARVPGQGFGYTF

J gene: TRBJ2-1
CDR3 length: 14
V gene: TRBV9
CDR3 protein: CASSVGTGFFEQFF

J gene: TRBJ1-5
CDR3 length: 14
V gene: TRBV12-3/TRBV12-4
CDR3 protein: CASSRQGGNQPQHF

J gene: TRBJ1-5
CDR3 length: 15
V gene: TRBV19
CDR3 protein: CATSLLRAQGKPQHF

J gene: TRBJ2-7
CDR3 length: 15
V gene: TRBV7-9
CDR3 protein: CASSAETSGPYEQYF

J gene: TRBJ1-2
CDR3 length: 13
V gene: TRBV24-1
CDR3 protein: CATSGDRVRGYTF

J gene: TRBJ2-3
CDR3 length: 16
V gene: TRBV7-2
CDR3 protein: CASSLAGNTDTDTQYF

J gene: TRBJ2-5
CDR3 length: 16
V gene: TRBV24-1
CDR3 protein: CATSETRDAQGETQYF

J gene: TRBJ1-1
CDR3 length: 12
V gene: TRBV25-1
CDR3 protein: CASRPGTFEAFF

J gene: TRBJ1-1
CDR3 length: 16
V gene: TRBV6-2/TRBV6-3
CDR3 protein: CASRKLQGAGGTEAFF

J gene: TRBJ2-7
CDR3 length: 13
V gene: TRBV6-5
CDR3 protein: CASRVTGGDEQYF

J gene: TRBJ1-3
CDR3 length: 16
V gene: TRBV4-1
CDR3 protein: CASSQADRSDGNTIYF

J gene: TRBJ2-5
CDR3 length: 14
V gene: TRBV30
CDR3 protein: CAWSVGGPQETQYF

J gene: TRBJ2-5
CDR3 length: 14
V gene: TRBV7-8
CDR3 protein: CASSGGSLQETQYF

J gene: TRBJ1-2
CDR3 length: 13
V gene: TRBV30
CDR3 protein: CAWSPGQGDGYTF

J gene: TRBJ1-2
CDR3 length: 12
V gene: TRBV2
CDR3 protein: CASSEAGGGYTF

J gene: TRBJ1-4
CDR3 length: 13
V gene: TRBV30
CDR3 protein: CAWTRDRGGKLFF

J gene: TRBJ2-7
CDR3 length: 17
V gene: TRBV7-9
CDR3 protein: CASSLSPGTGFLYEQYF